These 18 T cell receptor beta chains were sequenced from one sample in a study of shared clonotypes between healthy human individuals (dated by TCRdb to 2018 to 2021). The library was produced with the immunoSEQ multiplex PCR assay. TCRdb limited this immuneACCESS table to in-frame rearrangements with V and J called. A share of clones is missing; checked studies link under half to unresolved V genes, and the rest is unexplained. For this sample the table gives roughly 660,000 clones, of which about 92% were detected only once. Together, the top ten hold about a third of the sample. Source material: memory CD8+ T cells from PBMCs. The cell subset or site label, as the study defines it: CD45RO+ cells pooled with CCR7-negative TemRA cells. These receptors came from a man aged 18 to 35 in good health. Some clones in this sample may be carry-over from other donors' samples.

V gene TRBV5-8 combines with J gene TRBJ1-2; D uncertain. The CDR3 covers 15 residues. The V and J ends lost 0 bases and 2 bases respectively, with 11 bases between them. The germline V gene has CDR1 SGHTS and CDR2 YDEGEE. This chain's CDR3 is CASSLGAYTNYGYTF. For the CDR3, the DNA is TGTGCCAGCAGCTTGGGAGCGTACACGAACTATGGCTACACCTTC.

The chain uses TRBV9 and TRBJ2-1, with TRBD2 matching over 10 bases. V shed 3 bases and J 7 bases; nucleotides not matched to a gene: 7. The CDR3 is 15 amino acids. Germline values: CDR1 SGDLS, CDR2 YYNGEE. The CDR3 loop reads CASSGSSGSPNEQFF. The DNA of the CDR3 is TGTGCCAGCAGCGGCTCTAGCGGGAGCCCGAATGAGCAGTTCTTC.

The chain links TRBV2 to TRBJ2-3; 14 positions agree with TRBD2. The CDR3 runs 19 residues. Germline assignment: CDR1 SNHLY and CDR2 FYNNEI. Trimming cost V 5 bases and J 4 bases; bases outside gene matches: 14. CDR3 in DNA: TGTGCCAGCAGTCCCTTGGGACTAGCGGGAGTGAGTGGGGCAGATACGCAGTATTTT. It is translated as CASSPLGLAGVSGADTQYF.

A remark on this clone: Other DNA sequences of this sample code for an identical CDR3. CDR3 DNA sequence: TGTGCCAGCAGTTACCTCGGAGTTGACACTGAAGCTTTCTTT. This translates into CASSYLGVDTEAFF. The chain is built from TRBV6-5 and TRBJ1-1; no definite D call. The V end lost 2 bases, the J end lost 3 bases, and 10 bases lay between the germline ends. CDR1 is MNHEY and CDR2 is SVGAGI in the germline V gene. The CDR3 is made up of 14 amino acids.

The rearrangement uses TRBV5-1 and TRBJ1-2; perhaps TRBD1 as D (6 bases). The CDR3 is 18 residues long. The ends were cut back, 4 bases at V and 1 base at J, with 23 bases in the middle. Germline values: CDR1 SGHRS, CDR2 YFSETQ. In nucleotides, the CDR3 is TGCGCCAGCAGCGGTCCTTTGGGTGGACAGCGAATTAACTATGGCTACACCTTC. The encoded protein is CASSGPLGGQRINYGYTF.

The J gene is TRBJ2-7, the V gene TRBV6-4, with 8 bases lining up with TRBD2. V was clipped by 3 bases and J by 0 bases; unmatched bases: 10. Germline V CDR1 and CDR2: MRHNA, SNTAGT. The length of the CDR3 is 17 residues. The CDR3 DNA is TGTGCCAGCAGTGAGCTGAGAGCGGGAGAGAACTCCTACGAGCAGTACTTC. Translated, it gives CASSELRAGENSYEQYF.

The rearrangement links TRBV12-5 to TRBJ1-2, with TRBD1 as a possible D gene (5 bases). From germline, CDR1 is LGHNT and CDR2 FRNRAP. V lost 3 bases, J lost 1 base, and 24 bases lay in between. The CDR3 has 19 amino acids. This CDR3 reads CASGFNSIGGLKFNYGYTF. The CDR3 DNA is TGTGCTAGTGGTTTTAACTCTATCGGGGGACTGAAGTTTAACTATGGCTACACCTTC.

On this clone itself: One end of the junction fails to match germline, which may point to a read error. This sequence joins TRBV5-1 and TRBJ2-1, with 13 bases fitting TRBD2. The germline CDR1 and CDR2 sequences are SGHRS and YFSETQ. CDR3 length: 15 amino acids. CDR3 loop: CASRFWTSGRNEQFF. CDR3 nucleotide sequence: TGCGCCAGCCGCTTTTGGACTAGCGGGAGAAATGAGCAGTTCTTC.

V usage is TRBV5-6 and J usage is TRBJ1-3; D is uncertain. Trimming cost V 6 bases and J 3 bases, with 16 bases left between them. This CDR3 has 15 amino acids. Germline CDR1 is SGHDT and CDR2 is YYEEEE. CDR3 DNA sequence: TGTGCCAGCACCGAGTGGCCGAGCGATGGAAACACCATATATTTT. Its protein is CASTEWPSDGNTIYF.

The chain couples TRBV7-2 to TRBJ2-7, with 8 nucleotides matching TRBD1. CDR3 size: 14 residues. V shed 5 bases, J shed 3 bases, and the junction held 6 bases outside the gene matches. Germline CDR1 and CDR2: SGHTA and FQGNSA. CDR3 DNA: TGTGCCAGCAGCCCTCAGGGGGCGCACTACGAGCAGTACTTC. This gives the protein CASSPQGAHYEQYF. The variable domain in full, completed from reference TRBV7-2 and TRBJ2-7, reads GAGVSQSPSNKVTEKGKDVELRCDPISGHTALYWYRQSLGQGLEFLIYFQGNSAPDKSGLPSDRFSAERTGGSVSTLTIQRTQQEDSAVYLCASSPQGAHYEQYFGPGTRLTVT.

The rearrangement uses TRBV2 and TRBJ1-1; D gene ambiguous. This CDR3 has 13 residues. V lost 6 bases to trimming and J lost 1 base, with 9 bases between them. Germline V gene lookup returns CDR1 SNHLY and CDR2 FYNNEI. CDR3 region: CASSGVTNTEAFF. CDR3 sequence (DNA): TGTGCCAGCAGCGGGGTAACGAACACTGAAGCTTTCTTT.

This clone was seen a single time. This sequence joins TRBV9 and TRBJ2-1; perhaps TRBD2 as D (5 bases). Germline CDR1 and CDR2: SGDLS and YYNGEE. The CDR3 is 14 amino acids. The V and J ends lost 0 bases and 9 bases respectively, with 13 bases between them. CDR3 coding DNA: TGTGCCAGCAGCGTAGGAGGAGGAGACGGTGAGCAGTTCTTC. It is translated as CASSVGGGDGEQFF.

This chain links TRBV7-9 with TRBJ2-7; 8 bases fit TRBD1. V trimming: 8 bases; J trimming: 3 bases; junction bases outside the gene matches: 12. Germline V lookup: CDR1 SEHNR, CDR2 FQNEAQ (reference sequence). CDR3 length: 15 residues. The CDR3 loop is CASLLWGQAVYEQYF. CDR3 DNA: TGTGCCAGCCTGCTTTGGGGACAGGCCGTCTACGAGCAGTACTTC.

On this clone itself: A junction boundary mismatches the germline segment, possibly from a read error. CDR3 in amino acids: CASSLGRTEEAFF. The CDR3 nucleotides are TGTGCCAGCAGTTTAGGTCGTACGGAAGAAGCTTTCTTT. The genes are TRBV7-9 and TRBJ1-1; D is ambiguous. This CDR3 comprises 13 residues. Germline V gene sequence: CDR1 SEHNR, CDR2 FQNEAQ (reference sequence).

The chain has TRBV7-7 and TRBJ2-1, with D possibly being TRBD1 or TRBD2 (5 bases each). CDR3 length: 16 amino acids. V was shortened by 2 bases and J by 2 bases, with 13 bases between the two germline ends. The germline V gene encodes CDR1 SSHAT and CDR2 FNYEAQ (reference sequence). The CDR3 loop reads CASSLSSWGPYNEQFF. The CDR3 DNA sequence: TGTGCCAGCAGCTTATCTAGCTGGGGACCCTACAATGAGCAGTTCTTC.

The chain joins TRBV7-2 to TRBJ2-1; D gene uncertain. V lost 2 bases to trimming and J lost 6 bases, with 2 bases between them. CDR1 and CDR2 from the germline V gene are SGHTA and FQGNSA. The CDR3 sequence is 11 residues long. The CDR3 loop is CASSLPNEQFF. The CDR3 nucleotides are TGTGCCAGCAGCTTACCCAATGAGCAGTTCTTC.

The chain carries TRBV28 and TRBJ2-7; no firm D call. V lost 4 bases and J lost 0, with 13 bases in between. The CDR3 has 15 residues. Germline values: CDR1 MDHEN, CDR2 SYDVKM. The CDR3 nucleotides are TGTGCCAGCAGTTATCGGGCAGCAGGCTCCTACGAGCAGTACTTC. Translating gives CASSYRAAGSYEQYF.

V and J are TRBV9 and TRBJ2-5, with D tentatively TRBD2 (5 bases). The CDR3 contains 15 residues. The germline CDR1 and CDR2 sequences are SGDLS and YYNGEE. Trimming removed 0 bases from V and 3 bases from J, with 12 bases in between. In DNA, the CDR3 is TGTGCCAGCAGCGTAGAGGGTGGGAGAAAAGAGACCCAGTACTTC. This codes for CASSVEGGRKETQYF.